A selection of T cell receptor beta chains follows, all from one sample in a study of CD8 T cells in ankylosing spondylitis. MiXCR, run by TCRdb on the 5' RACE reads, gives a single entry per CDR3 protein. The table includes a few hundred thousand distinct CDR3 sequences, more than 9% detected once. Sequencing was performed on blood, either unsorted or a sorted T cell fraction (not recorded which). The receptors were sampled from a female donor with ankylosing spondylitis or in good health (not recorded which). CDR3s include the opening cysteine and the closing phenylalanine or tryptophan. The order of the fields is CDR3 length, J gene, clone size, V gene, D gene, CDR3 DNA, CDR3 protein. D genes are given only for firm matches. Only some rows state a clone size, as once, few, many or a class for expanded clones.

15,TRBJ2-2,.,TRBV28,.,TGTGCCAGCAGTTACCCCGGGGTATTGGCCGGGGAGCTGTTTTTT,CASSYPGVLAGELFF
16,TRBJ2-4,many,TRBV20-1,.,TGCAGTGCTAAAGGGATGGCTGACTTAGCCAAAAACATTCAGTACTTC,CSAKGMADLAKNIQYF
13,TRBJ1-3,few,TRBV25-1,.,TGTGCCAGCACCCGGGGTCCGGTGAACACCATATATTTT,CASTRGPVNTIYF
14,TRBJ2-7,few,TRBV5-1,TRBD2,TGCGCCAGCAGACAGGGACTAGCCCTATACGAGCAGTACTTC,CASRQGLALYEQYF
13,TRBJ1-5,.,TRBV7-2,.,TGTGCCAGCAGCGGGCGGGGCCATCAGCCCCAGCATTTT,CASSGRGHQPQHF
14,TRBJ1-5,many,TRBV20-1,.,TGCAGTGCTAGGCCCGGGACCGGGTTACTGCCCCAGCATTTT,CSARPGTGLLPQHF
13,TRBJ1-2,many,TRBV9,.,TGTGCCAGCAGCGTAGGCAGCCCCTATGGCTACACCTTC,CASSVGSPYGYTF
11,TRBJ2-1,once,TRBV10-3,.,TGTGCCATCAGTGGGAGAAATGAGCAGTTCTTC,CAISGRNEQFF
13,TRBJ1-2,many,TRBV12-3/TRBV12-4,.,TGTGCCAGCAGCCCCGGGCCAGACTATGGCTACACCTTC,CASSPGPDYGYTF
13,TRBJ1-1,few,TRBV19,.,TGTGCCAGTAGTAGGAAGGGGGACACTGAAGCTTTCTTT,CASSRKGDTEAFF
15,TRBJ1-1,many,TRBV7-9,TRBD1,TGTGCCAGCAGCACCCGGGACAGGGCTGAGACTGAAGCTTTCTTT,CASSTRDRAETEAFF
15,TRBJ2-1,few,TRBV3-1,.,TGTGCCAGCAGCCAAGACCCGGGCAGGGCCGGCGAGCAGTTCTTC,CASSQDPGRAGEQFF
17,TRBJ1-6,once,TRBV5-2,.,TGTGCCATGAGCAGTGGGCTGGAGCGGTTTGAGGCTTCACCCCTCCACTTT,CAMSSGLERFEASPLHF
16,TRBJ1-2,.,TRBV6-1,.,TGTGCCAGCAGTGAAGCGCTTCGGGGCATAGAGTATGGCTACACCTTC,CASSEALRGIEYGYTF